This T cell receptor (beta chain) was sequenced for a study of blood T cell repertoires in COVID-19. Study-wide context: There were acute and convalescent COVID-19 samples, and they came from the United States, Italy and Spain. PBMCs, B-cell-depleted T cells, or T cells were the source of the cDNA or gDNA that made up the material.

Study processing details: The authors estimated nucleated cell counts from reference gene primer amplification. Libraries were prepared by immunoSEQ multiplex PCR; TCRdb keeps only in-frame clonotypes and omits some of them. The V and J calls and clone size are taken from that table; D and trimming were inferred from the DNA. The sample yields 80,000 to 100,000 clones, around 86% seen once. V lost 4 bases, J lost 5 bases, and 8 bases lay in between. The CDR3 is 12 residues long. Germline values: CDR1 SNHLY, CDR2 FYNNEI. This chain links TRBV2 with TRBJ2-5; no reliable D call. The sequencing sample was made of peripheral blood. The sequence came from a woman aged 80 or over with active or convalescent COVID-19. This chain's CDR3 is CASSVAVETQYF. The DNA of the CDR3 is TGTGCCAGCAGTGTAGCCGTCGAGACCCAGTACTTC.